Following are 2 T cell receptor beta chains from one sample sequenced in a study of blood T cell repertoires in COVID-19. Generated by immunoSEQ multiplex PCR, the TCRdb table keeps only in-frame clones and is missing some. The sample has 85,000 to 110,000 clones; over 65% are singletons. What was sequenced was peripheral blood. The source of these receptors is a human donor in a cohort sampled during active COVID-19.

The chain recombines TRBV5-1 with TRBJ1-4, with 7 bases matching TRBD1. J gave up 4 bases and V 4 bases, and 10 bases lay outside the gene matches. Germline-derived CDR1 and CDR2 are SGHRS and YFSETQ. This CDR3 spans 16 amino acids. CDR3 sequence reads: CASSQTGQANNEKLFF. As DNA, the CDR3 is TGCGCCAGCAGCCAGACCGGACAGGCAAATAATGAAAAACTGTTTTTT.

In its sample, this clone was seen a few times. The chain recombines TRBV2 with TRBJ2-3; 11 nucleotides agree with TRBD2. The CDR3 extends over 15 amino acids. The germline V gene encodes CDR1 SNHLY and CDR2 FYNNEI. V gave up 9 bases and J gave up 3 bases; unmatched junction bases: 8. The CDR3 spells CARTPGLAATDTQYF. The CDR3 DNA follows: TGTGCCAGGACCCCGGGACTAGCGGCTACAGATACGCAGTATTTT.